The present entry profiles one T cell receptor (beta chain) with its context. Looked up from germline, CDR1 is LGHNT and CDR2 is FRNRAP. V lost 5 bases and J 4 bases, leaving 16 bases between the germline ends. The CDR3 runs 15 residues. The data were produced by immunoSEQ multiplex PCR, yet TCRdb's version contains in-frame clones alone and is incomplete. This table holds about 81,000 clones, about 94% found once. The sample originates from a study of technical replicates of blood from four donors. Material for sequencing was T cells isolated from PBMCs. The chain couples TRBV12-5 to TRBJ2-3, with D possibly matching TRBD2 (5 bases). This receptor was identified in a human donor in good health. CDR3 DNA: TGTGCTAGTGGTCCCCTTCCGGGGATCCCAGATACGCAGTATTTT. Translated: CASGPLPGIPDTQYF.